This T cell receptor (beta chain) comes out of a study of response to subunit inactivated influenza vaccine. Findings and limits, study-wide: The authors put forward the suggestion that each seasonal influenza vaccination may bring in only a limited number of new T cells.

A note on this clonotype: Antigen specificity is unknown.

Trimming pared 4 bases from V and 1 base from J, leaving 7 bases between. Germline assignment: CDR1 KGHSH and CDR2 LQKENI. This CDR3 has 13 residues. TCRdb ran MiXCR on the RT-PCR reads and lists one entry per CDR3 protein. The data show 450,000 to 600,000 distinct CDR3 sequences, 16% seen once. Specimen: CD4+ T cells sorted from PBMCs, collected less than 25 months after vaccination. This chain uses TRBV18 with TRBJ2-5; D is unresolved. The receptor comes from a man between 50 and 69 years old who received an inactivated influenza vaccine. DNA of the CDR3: TGTGCCAGCTCACTAAACCGCCAAGAGACCCAGTACTTC. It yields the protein CASSLNRQETQYF.